The 27 T cell receptor beta chains presented below share a single source sample, sequenced in a study of low-dose radiotherapy and immunotherapy resistance in tumors. The time point was: after trial treatment. The treatment was: LDRT plus nivolumab, ipilimumab, low-dose cyclophosphamide and aspirin (RACIN trial). Amplification of TCRs used a constant-region primer and V-primer adapter for about 18 PCR cycles. Each CDR3 protein is one row after TCRdb ran MiXCR on the reads. The table shows roughly 52,000 distinct CDR3 sequences, with approximately 33% occurring only once. Sequences were derived from PBMCs, sampled after low-dose radiotherapy plus immunotherapy. The receptors were sampled from a male donor with rectosigmoid adenocarcinoma.

This clonotype was observed many times. V is TRBV5-1 and J is TRBJ2-1; the D gene is possibly TRBD1 (5 bases). Germline lookup yields CDR1 SGHRS and CDR2 YFSETQ. This CDR3 has 17 amino acids. Trimming shortened V by 3 bases and J by 7 bases, and 23 bases separated the two germline ends. The chain's CDR3 is CASSWEFPGKATNEQFF. Written as DNA, the CDR3 is TGCGCCAGCAGCTGGGAATTTCCAGGGAAGGCCACGAATGAGCAGTTCTTC.

Concerning this clonotype itself: A far larger clone differs by one base, so this is likely a read error. V is TRBV27 and J is TRBJ2-1, with no clear D. CDR3 length: 13 residues. CDR1 MNHEY and CDR2 SMNVEV come from the germline V gene (reference sequence). Trimming took off 3 bases at V and 10 bases at J, with 13 bases between the two ends. CDR3 sequence: CASSFPSGPEQFF. The CDR3 DNA follows: TGTGCCAGCAGTTTCCCGTCCGGACCCGAGCAGTTCTTC.

This chain joins TRBV24-1 and TRBJ2-1; 9 bases agree with TRBD1. Germline loops: CDR1 KGHDR, CDR2 SFDVKD. The CDR3 extends over 16 amino acids. J lost 7 bases, V lost 3 bases, and 9 bases had no gene match. This CDR3 reads CATSDPARDRENEQFF. The CDR3 DNA reads as TGTGCCACCAGTGATCCTGCCCGGGACAGGGAAAATGAGCAGTTCTTC.

This clonotype was observed at least ten times. V gene TRBV6-2 or TRBV6-3 combines with J gene TRBJ1-3; the D is unclear. Trimming removed 2 bases at V and 0 bases at J, with 5 bases between. The CDR3 has 14 amino acids. The germline CDR1 and CDR2 sequences are MNHEY and SVGEGT. CDR3 sequence (DNA): TGTGCCAGCAGTTACGGAGTCTCTGGAAACACCATATATTTT. Its translation is CASSYGVSGNTIYF.

This clonotype was picked up many times. The CDR3, as DNA: TGTGCCAGCAGCTTAGCCCGGACAGGGCCTTACGAGCAGTACTTC. As protein: CASSLARTGPYEQYF. V is TRBV7-9 and J is TRBJ2-7; 8 bases map to TRBD1. Germline V gene sequence: CDR1 SEHNR, CDR2 FQNEAQ (reference sequence). The CDR3 contains 15 residues. With V trimmed by 0 bases and J by 4 bases, 5 bases remained unmatched.

This clonotype was picked up many times. The rearrangement links TRBV3-1 to TRBJ2-2; no reliable D call. This CDR3 is 11 amino acids long. V shed 2 bases and J shed 9 bases, with 4 bases lying between them. The V gene's germline CDR1 is LGHDT and CDR2 YNNKEL (reference sequence). CDR3 DNA sequence: TGTGCCAGCAGCCAAAGCCGGGAGCTGTTTTTT. Translating it yields CASSQSRELFF.

As regards this clonotype: A far larger clone is one base from this, pointing to a likely read error. The chain recombines TRBV6-6 with TRBJ2-3; the match to TRBD2 covers 12 bases. Germline-derived CDR1 and CDR2 are MNHNY and SVGAGI (reference sequence). This CDR3 is built from 15 residues. The CDR3 reads CAGSSSGGGPDTQYF. The CDR3 DNA follows: TGTGCCGGCAGTTCTAGCGGGGGGGGGCCAGATACGCAGTATTTT.

The DNA for the CDR3 is TGCGCCAGCTGTACGACACCCGCGTACGAGCAGTACTTC. It yields the protein CASCTTPAYEQYF. The chain uses TRBV5-1 and TRBJ2-7; no clear D gene. Germline V gene data show CDR1 as SGHRS and CDR2 as YFSETQ. Trimming removed 7 bases from V and 4 bases from J, with 15 bases in between. The CDR3 covers 13 residues.

There are many counts of this clonotype. CDR3 loop: CASSNQKGEDGYTF. The CDR3 DNA reads as TGTGCCAGCAGCAACCAGAAGGGGGAGGATGGCTACACCTTC. The J gene is TRBJ1-2, the V gene TRBV7-8; D possibly corresponds to TRBD1 (6 bases). Germline V gene lookup returns CDR1 SGHVS and CDR2 FQNEAQ. The length of the CDR3 is 14 residues. Trimming took 5 bases from V and 6 from J, leaving 16 bases between them.

By share of the sample, this clonotype is medium-sized. This chain uses TRBV5-4 with TRBJ1-1; tentative D call: TRBD1 (5 bases). The CDR3 has 14 amino acids. The V end lost 4 bases, the J end lost 1 base, and 11 bases lay between the germline ends. Germline lookup yields CDR1 SGHNT and CDR2 YYREEE (reference sequence). CDR3 amino acids: CASSQGVENTEAFF. CDR3 nucleotide sequence: TGTGCCAGCAGCCAGGGCGTGGAGAACACTGAAGCTTTCTTT.

About this clonotype itself: This probably arose from a read error, given a far larger clone one base away. The chain recombines TRBV7-8 with TRBJ2-1, with TRBD1 matching 10 bases. Germline CDR1 reads SGHVS; CDR2 reads FQNEAQ. With 1 base clipped from V and 10 bases from J, the junction kept 13 bases outside the gene matches. This CDR3 is 17 amino acids long. Written as DNA, the CDR3 is TGTGCCAGCAGCTTAGTACCCGGGACAGGGGTCGGCCACGAGCAGTTCTTC. The encoded protein is CASSLVPGTGVGHEQFF.

This clonotype has a count of ten or more. The V and J genes are TRBV7-8 and TRBJ2-5; perhaps TRBD1 as D (7 bases). The CDR3 length is 14 residues. CDR1 is SGHVS and CDR2 is FQNEAQ in the germline V gene. With 1 base removed from V and 5 bases from J, the gap between germline ends came to 11 bases. The CDR3 protein is CASSLVPGGETQYF. In DNA form, the CDR3 reads TGTGCCAGCAGCTTAGTCCCAGGGGGGGAGACCCAGTACTTC.

The table lists this clonotype with many counts. This chain uses TRBV27 with TRBJ2-1, with 9 bases aligning to TRBD2. This CDR3 is 19 amino acids long. V trimming: 6 bases; J trimming: 0 bases; junction bases outside the gene matches: 15. Germline assignment: CDR1 MNHEY and CDR2 SMNVEV (reference sequence). The CDR3 here is CASSPKRAGGFSSYNEQFF. CDR3 sequence (DNA): TGTGCCAGCAGCCCCAAAAGAGCGGGGGGCTTTAGCTCCTACAATGAGCAGTTCTTC.

This clonotype was counted a few times. A far larger clone is one nucleotide away, so this likely arose from a read error. The V call is TRBV27, the J call TRBJ2-2, with D hard to call. The germline V and J ends were trimmed by 1 base and 4 bases, with 7 bases remaining between them. The CDR3 is 14 residues long. Germline-derived CDR1 and CDR2 are MNHEY and SMNVEV (reference sequence). CDR3 residues: CASSLLGTTGELFF. CDR3 nucleotide sequence: TGTGCCAGCAGTTTATTGGGAACCACCGGGGAGCTGTTTTTT.

The chain uses TRBV5-6 and TRBJ2-3; a possible D gene is TRBD1 (5 bases). CDR1 and CDR2 (germline): SGHDT, YYEEEE. V shed 0 bases and J shed 0 bases, with 8 bases lying between them. The CDR3 totals 15 residues. This chain's CDR3 is CASSLGYRSTDTQYF. The CDR3, as DNA: TGTGCCAGCAGCTTGGGGTACAGGAGCACAGATACGCAGTATTTT.

CDR3: CASRPGGQGGELFF. The CDR3, as DNA: TGTGCCAGCAGGCCAGGGGGTCAAGGCGGGGAGCTGTTTTTT. J is TRBJ2-2 and V is TRBV28, with 7 positions matching TRBD1. CDR1 and CDR2 (germline): MDHEN, SYDVKM. The CDR3 runs to 14 residues. V lost 6 bases and J lost 7; bases outside the gene matches: 8.

The chain links TRBV7-8 to TRBJ1-6; D is undetermined. CDR3 length: 13 residues. CDR1 SGHVS and CDR2 FQNEAQ come from the germline V gene. V dropped 5 bases and J dropped 5 bases, with 7 bases sitting between them. CDR3 sequence reads: CASSRHDNSPLHF. The CDR3 DNA follows: TGTGCCAGCAGCCGCCATGATAATTCACCCCTCCACTTT.

Worth noting for this clonotype: Germline is not matched at one junction end, which may reflect a read error. The chain employs TRBV28 and TRBJ2-6; 8 nucleotides match TRBD1. The CDR3 is 19 amino acids. The germline V gene has CDR1 MDHEN and CDR2 SYDVKM. The CDR3: CAISSPSGGLLSGANVLTF. CDR3 coding DNA: TGTGCCATCAGTTCCCCGTCAGGGGGCCTCCTCTCTGGGGCCAACGTCCTGACTTTC.

The J gene is TRBJ1-2, the V gene TRBV6-5, with D hard to call. Germline loops: CDR1 MNHEY, CDR2 SVGAGI. V lost 6 bases, J lost 7 bases, and 15 bases lay in between. This CDR3 contains 13 residues. The CDR3 DNA reads as TGTGCCAGCAGACGGGAAACCTGGGGTGGCTACACCTTC. This encodes CASRRETWGGYTF.

This sequence joins TRBV6-2 or TRBV6-3 and TRBJ1-2; 8 bases agree with TRBD1. Germline trimming cut 2 bases from V and 4 bases from J; bases unmatched to any gene: 3. Germline CDR1 reads MNHEY; CDR2 reads SVGEGT. The CDR3 sequence is 14 residues long. CDR3 sequence (DNA): TGTGCCAGCAGTTACGAGGACAGGGCCTATGGCTACACCTTC. It translates to CASSYEDRAYGYTF.

The CDR3 is CASTSDIGGNQPQHF. The CDR3 DNA follows: TGTGCCAGCACCTCGGACATCGGGGGCAATCAGCCCCAGCATTTT. V and J are TRBV6-5 and TRBJ1-5, with D maybe TRBD1 (5 bases). The CDR3 spans 15 residues. Trimming removed 7 bases from V and 2 bases from J, with 15 bases in between. Per germline, CDR1 MNHEY and CDR2 SVGAGI.

This clonotype was counted a few times. CDR3 nucleotides: TGTGCCAGCTCAAGTGACAGGGGAGGAGAGACCCAGTACTTC. Translated: CASSSDRGGETQYF. This chain connects TRBV18 to TRBJ2-5, with TRBD1 matching 8 bases. The germline V gene has CDR1 KGHSH and CDR2 LQKENI. V lost 5 bases to trimming and J lost 4 bases; unmatched junction nucleotides: 6. The CDR3 length is 14 residues.

The chain links TRBV9 to TRBJ2-5; TRBD2 matches 11 bases. Germline trimming cut 0 bases from V and 0 bases from J; bases unmatched to any gene: 4. The germline V gene has CDR1 SGDLS and CDR2 YYNGEE. CDR3 length: 17 amino acids. CDR3 amino acids: CASSVAHSGGDQETQYF. CDR3 DNA: TGTGCCAGCAGCGTAGCCCATAGCGGGGGGGACCAAGAGACCCAGTACTTC.

This clonotype is medium-sized (0.01 to 0.1%) within its sample. The V gene is TRBV28, the J gene TRBJ1-6; TRBD1 is a possible D gene (5 bases). Between the trimmed V and J ends, which lost 6 bases and 7 bases, there was a span of 16 bases. The V gene's germline CDR1 is MDHEN and CDR2 SYDVKM. This CDR3 comprises 15 residues. The CDR3 coding sequence is TGTGCCAGCAGCCTGAGCCGGGCAGGGAATTCACCCCTCCACTTT. This translates into CASSLSRAGNSPLHF.

The chain couples TRBV28 to TRBJ1-4; the match to TRBD1 covers 8 bases. The CDR3 has 15 amino acids. Germline V gene data show CDR1 as MDHEN and CDR2 as SYDVKM. The V gene end was trimmed by 6 bases and the J gene end by 5 bases; junction bases not matched to a gene: 8. This CDR3 is CASSPTGTGNEKLFF. DNA of the CDR3: TGTGCCAGCAGCCCCACCGGGACAGGCAATGAAAAACTGTTTTTT.

V is TRBV2 and J is TRBJ1-6; no firm D call. Between the trimmed V and J ends, which lost 8 bases and 5 bases, there was a span of 13 bases. The CDR3 loop spans 14 amino acids. Germline values: CDR1 SNHLY, CDR2 FYNNEI. The CDR3 DNA is TGTGCCAGCCTGCCCTGGAGGAATAATTCACCCCTCCACTTT. This encodes CASLPWRNNSPLHF.

This clonotype has at least ten counts. This chain links TRBV19 with TRBJ2-3, with TRBD2 matching 9 bases. This CDR3 comprises 16 residues. In germline, CDR1 is LNHDA, CDR2 SQIVND (reference sequence). The V and J ends lost 6 bases and 2 bases, in that order; junction bases with no gene match: 9. The CDR3 region is CASRKRAGGPTDTQYF. The DNA of the CDR3 is TGTGCCAGTAGGAAGCGGGCGGGAGGGCCCACAGATACGCAGTATTTT.